Sequencing of this T cell receptor beta chain was carried out in a study of cytomegalovirus exposure and HLA in healthy donors. Study observations and caveats: In vitro data verified a few CMV-associated chains as specific for CMV antigens.

As to this clone: Its specificity is not known.

Primers included in the PCR were 60 Vbeta and 13 Jbeta primers. Assay: immunoSEQ multiplex PCR; the TCRdb copy retains only in-frame clones and omits some. The data show 170,000 or so clones, 84% seen once. Sequences were obtained from PBMCs. This receptor was obtained from a boy between 2 and 10 years old in good health and CMV-seronegative.

For the CDR3, the DNA is TGTGCCAGCAGGACCGGGAACTCCTACAATGAGCAGTTCTTC. Protein: CASRTGNSYNEQFF. J is TRBJ2-1 and V is TRBV6-5; perhaps TRBD2 as D (5 bases). V lost 6 bases and J 0 bases, leaving 9 bases between the germline ends. The CDR3 is made up of 14 amino acids. The germline V gene has CDR1 MNHEY and CDR2 SVGAGI.